What follows is one T cell receptor (beta chain) and its context. Produced via immunoSEQ multiplex PCR; TCRdb's table is partial and in-frame only. The profile covers 70,000 to 80,000 clones, with approximately 96% appearing a single time and approximately 0.21% taken by the ten largest. Germline CDR1 is SGHNT and CDR2 is YENEEA. This CDR3 has 16 amino acids. The ends lost 5 bases at V and 1 base at J; junction bases unmatched: 7. These data are taken from a study of technical replicates of blood from several donors. Specimen: T cells isolated from PBMCs. The rearrangement uses TRBV11-3 and TRBJ2-5; 10 bases fit TRBD1. This clonotype originated in a human donor in good health. In DNA, the CDR3 is TGTGCCAGCAGCGCCCGACAGGGGGCGGGCCAAGAGACCCAGTACTTC. Translation: CASSARQGAGQETQYF.